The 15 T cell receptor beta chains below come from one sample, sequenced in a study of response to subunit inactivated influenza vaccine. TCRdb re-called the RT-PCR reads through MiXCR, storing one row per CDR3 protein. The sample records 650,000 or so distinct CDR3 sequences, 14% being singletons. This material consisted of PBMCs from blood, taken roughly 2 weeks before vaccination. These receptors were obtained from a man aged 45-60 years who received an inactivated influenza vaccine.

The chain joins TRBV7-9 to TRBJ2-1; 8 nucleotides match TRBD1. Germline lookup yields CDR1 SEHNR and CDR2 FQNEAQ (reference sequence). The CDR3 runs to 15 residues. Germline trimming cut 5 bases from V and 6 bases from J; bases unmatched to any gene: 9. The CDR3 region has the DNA TGTGCCAGCAGCCAAGGAGGACAGGGAGGCAATGAGCAGTTCTTC. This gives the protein CASSQGGQGGNEQFF.

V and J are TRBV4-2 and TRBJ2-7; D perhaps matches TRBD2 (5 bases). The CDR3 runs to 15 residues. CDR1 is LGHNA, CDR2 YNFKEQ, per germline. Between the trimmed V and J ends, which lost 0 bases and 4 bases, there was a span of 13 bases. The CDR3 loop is CASSQDGGTGYEQYF. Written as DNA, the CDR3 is TGTGCCAGCAGCCAAGATGGAGGAACCGGGTACGAGCAGTACTTC.

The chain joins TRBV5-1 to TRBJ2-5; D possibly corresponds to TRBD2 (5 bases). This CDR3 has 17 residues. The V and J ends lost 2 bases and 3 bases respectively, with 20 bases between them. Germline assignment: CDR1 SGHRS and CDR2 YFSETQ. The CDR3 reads CASSLGGGGYLEETQYF. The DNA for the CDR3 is TGCGCCAGCAGCTTAGGAGGCGGCGGGTATCTGGAAGAGACCCAGTACTTC. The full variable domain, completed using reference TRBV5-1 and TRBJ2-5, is KAGVTQTPRYLIKTRGQQVTLSCSPISGHRSVSWYQQTPGQGLQFLFEYFSETQRNKGNFPGRFSGRQFSNSRSEMNVSTLELGDSALYLCASSLGGGGYLEETQYFGPGTRLLVL.

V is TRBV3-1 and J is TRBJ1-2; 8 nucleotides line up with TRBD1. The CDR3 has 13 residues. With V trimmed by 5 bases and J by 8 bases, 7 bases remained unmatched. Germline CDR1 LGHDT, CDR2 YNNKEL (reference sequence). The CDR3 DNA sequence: TGTGCCAGCAGCTACGACAGGGGATCGGGCTACACCTTC. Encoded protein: CASSYDRGSGYTF.

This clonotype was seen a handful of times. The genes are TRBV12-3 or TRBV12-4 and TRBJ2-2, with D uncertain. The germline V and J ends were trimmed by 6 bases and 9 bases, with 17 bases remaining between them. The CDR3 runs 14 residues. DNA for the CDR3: TGTGCCAGCAGCCGGTCCGGTAGCTCCCGGGAGCTGTTTTTT. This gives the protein CASSRSGSSRELFF.

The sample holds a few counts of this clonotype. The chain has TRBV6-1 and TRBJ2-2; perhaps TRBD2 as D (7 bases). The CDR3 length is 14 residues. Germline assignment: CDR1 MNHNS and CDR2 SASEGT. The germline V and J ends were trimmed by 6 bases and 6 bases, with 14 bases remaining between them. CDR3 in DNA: TGTGCCAGCAGGGAACCGGGGGGCCCCGGGGAGCTGTTTTTT. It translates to CASREPGGPGELFF.

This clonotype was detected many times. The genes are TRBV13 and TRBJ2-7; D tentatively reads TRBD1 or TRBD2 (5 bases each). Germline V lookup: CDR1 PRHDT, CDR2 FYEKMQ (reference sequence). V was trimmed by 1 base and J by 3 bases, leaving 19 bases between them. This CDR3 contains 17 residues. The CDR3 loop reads CASSLDGGLGDHYEQYF. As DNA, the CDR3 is TGTGCCAGCAGCTTAGACGGCGGGCTTGGGGACCACTACGAGCAGTACTTC.

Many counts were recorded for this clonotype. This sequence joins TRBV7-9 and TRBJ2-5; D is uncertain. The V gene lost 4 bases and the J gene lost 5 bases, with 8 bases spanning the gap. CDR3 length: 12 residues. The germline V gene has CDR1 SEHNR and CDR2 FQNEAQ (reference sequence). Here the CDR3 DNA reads TGTGCCAGCAGCTCAGTTGGGGAGACCCAGTACTTC. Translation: CASSSVGETQYF.

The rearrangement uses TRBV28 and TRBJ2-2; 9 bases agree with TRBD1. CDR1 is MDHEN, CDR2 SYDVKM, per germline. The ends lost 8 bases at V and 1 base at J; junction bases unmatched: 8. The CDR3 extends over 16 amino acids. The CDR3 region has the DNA TGTGCCAGCCAAACTCCGGGACAGGGGAACACCGGGGAGCTGTTTTTT. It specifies CASQTPGQGNTGELFF.

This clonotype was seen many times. In DNA form, the CDR3 reads TGCGCCAGCAGCCAAAAAAGTCAAAGGGAAAGTTACACCGGGGAGCTGTTTTTT. Protein: CASSQKSQRESYTGELFF. The chain combines TRBV4-1 with TRBJ2-2; no firm D call. The germline V and J ends were trimmed by 2 bases and 3 bases, with 19 bases remaining between them. CDR1 MGHRA and CDR2 YSYEKL come from the germline V gene. The length of the CDR3 is 18 residues.

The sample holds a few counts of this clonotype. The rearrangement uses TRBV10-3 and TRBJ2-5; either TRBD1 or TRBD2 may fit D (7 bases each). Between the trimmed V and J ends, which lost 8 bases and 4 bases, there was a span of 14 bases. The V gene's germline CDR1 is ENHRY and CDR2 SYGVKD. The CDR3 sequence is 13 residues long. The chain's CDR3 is CAIGRGGGETQYF. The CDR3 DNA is TGTGCCATCGGCAGGGGGGGAGGAGAGACCCAGTACTTC.

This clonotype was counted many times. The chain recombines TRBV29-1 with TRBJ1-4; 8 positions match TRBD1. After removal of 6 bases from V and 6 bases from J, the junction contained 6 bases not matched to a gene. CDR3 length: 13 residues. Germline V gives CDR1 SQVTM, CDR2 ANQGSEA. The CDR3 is CSVPDRVDEKLFF. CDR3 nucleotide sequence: TGCAGCGTCCCGGACAGGGTGGATGAAAAACTGTTTTTT.

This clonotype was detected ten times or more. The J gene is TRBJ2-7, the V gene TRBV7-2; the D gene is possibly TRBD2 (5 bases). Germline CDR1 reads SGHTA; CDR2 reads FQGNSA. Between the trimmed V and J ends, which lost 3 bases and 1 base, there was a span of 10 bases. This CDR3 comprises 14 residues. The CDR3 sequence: CASSFTGMSYEQYF. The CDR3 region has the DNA TGTGCCAGCAGCTTTACCGGGATGTCCTACGAGCAGTACTTC.

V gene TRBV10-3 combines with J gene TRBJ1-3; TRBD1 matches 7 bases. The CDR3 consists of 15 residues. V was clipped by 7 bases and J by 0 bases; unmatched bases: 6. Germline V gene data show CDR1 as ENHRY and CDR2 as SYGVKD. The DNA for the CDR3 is TGTGCCATCACTCAACAGGGGCGCTCTGGAAACACCATATATTTT. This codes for CAITQQGRSGNTIYF.

The CDR3 here is CASSLALAGHEQYF. As DNA, the CDR3 is TGTGCCAGCAGCTTAGCACTAGCGGGCCACGAGCAGTACTTC. V is TRBV7-2 and J is TRBJ2-7, with 9 bases fitting TRBD2. J was trimmed by 5 bases and V by 0 bases; bases with no gene match: 2. The CDR3 is 14 residues long. Germline CDR1 SGHTA, CDR2 FQGNSA. Using reference TRBV7-2 and TRBJ2-7 for the parts outside the CDR3, the full variable domain is GAGVSQSPSNKVTEKGKDVELRCDPISGHTALYWYRQSLGQGLEFLIYFQGNSAPDKSGLPSDRFSAERTGGSVSTLTIQRTQQEDSAVYLCASSLALAGHEQYFGPGTRLTVT.